A selection of T cell receptor beta chains follows, all from one sample in a study of T cell changes during pregnancy in multiple sclerosis. Data came from immunoSEQ multiplex PCR; TCRdb stores just in-frame clones and leaves some out. The sample has approximately 53,000 clones; 80% to 95% are singletons. The starting material was CD4+ T cells from peripheral blood mononuclear cells, obtained after pregnancy. The source is a female donor in good health, enrolled as a control in a pregnancy study. CDR3s include the opening cysteine and the closing phenylalanine or tryptophan. D genes are given only for firm matches. Size values are once, few and many counts, or a class for expanded clones, and some rows have none.

clone size,D gene,V gene,J gene,CDR3 DNA,CDR3 protein
.,TRBD2,TRBV5-1,TRBJ2-2,TGCGCCAGCAGCGCAGGGCTAGCGGGCTTCGCGAACACCGGGGAGCTGTTTTTT,CASSAGLAGFANTGELFF
.,.,TRBV28,TRBJ1-5,TGTGCCATTAAACAGGGTCTCAATCAGCCCCAGCATTTT,CAIKQGLNQPQHF
.,TRBD2,TRBV9,TRBJ2-1,TGTGCTAGCGGGGGGGCTGTCTACAATGAGCAGTTCTTC,CASGGAVYNEQFF
once,TRBD1,TRBV2,TRBJ1-4,TGTGCCAGCAGTGTTTCCGTTCACTTACAGGGGTCTAATGAAAAACTGTTTTTT,CASSVSVHLQGSNEKLFF
.,TRBD1,TRBV4-1,TRBJ2-6,TGCGCCAGCAGCCAGCGGAAAAGGTCAGGGGGCGCTGGGGCCAACGTCCTGACTTTC,CASSQRKRSGGAGANVLTF
.,.,TRBV9,TRBJ2-3,TGTGCCAGCAGCCCAAGGGGCGCGGAGGGGGCGACAGATACGCAGTATTTT,CASSPRGAEGATDTQYF
.,TRBD2,TRBV14,TRBJ2-3,TGTGCCAGCAGCCCCGGGACTAGAATTGAGTATTTT,CASSPGTRIEYF
.,.,TRBV7-5,TRBJ2-7,TGTGCCAGAAGCGGCCCGGGACTGGCTATCTACGAGCAGTACTTC,CARSGPGLAIYEQYF
few,TRBD1,TRBV7-6,TRBJ2-5,TGTGCCAGCAGCGCCCCGGGACAGGGCCGCGAGACCCAGTACTTC,CASSAPGQGRETQYF
.,.,TRBV19,TRBJ2-1,TGTGCCAGTAGCCTCACCATCAATAGCTACAATGAGCAGTTCTTC,CASSLTINSYNEQFF
.,.,TRBV2,TRBJ2-3,TGTGCCAGCGGGGGGACTTACACAGATACGCAGTATTTT,CASGGTYTDTQYF
.,.,TRBV19,TRBJ2-7,TGTGCCAGTAATCGGGGAAGGGAGCAGTACTTC,CASNRGREQYF
.,TRBD1,TRBV18,TRBJ1-2,TGTGCCAGCTCGGAAGGACAGGGGGCGTATGGCTACACCTTC,CASSEGQGAYGYTF
.,.,TRBV13,TRBJ2-1,TGTGCCAGCAGCTTACTCCATGAGCAGTTCTTC,CASSLLHEQFF
.,TRBD2,TRBV7-2,TRBJ2-7,TGTGCCAGCAGCTTAGGGGGAGGGCCCATCTACGAGCAGTACTTC,CASSLGGGPIYEQYF
.,TRBD1,TRBV18,TRBJ2-1,TGTGCCAGCTCACCACTATACCGGGACAGTCACAATGAGCAGTTCTTC,CASSPLYRDSHNEQFF
.,TRBD2,TRBV28,TRBJ2-7,TGTGCCAGCACCTTCAGCGGGAGACTCTACGAGCAGTACTTC,CASTFSGRLYEQYF